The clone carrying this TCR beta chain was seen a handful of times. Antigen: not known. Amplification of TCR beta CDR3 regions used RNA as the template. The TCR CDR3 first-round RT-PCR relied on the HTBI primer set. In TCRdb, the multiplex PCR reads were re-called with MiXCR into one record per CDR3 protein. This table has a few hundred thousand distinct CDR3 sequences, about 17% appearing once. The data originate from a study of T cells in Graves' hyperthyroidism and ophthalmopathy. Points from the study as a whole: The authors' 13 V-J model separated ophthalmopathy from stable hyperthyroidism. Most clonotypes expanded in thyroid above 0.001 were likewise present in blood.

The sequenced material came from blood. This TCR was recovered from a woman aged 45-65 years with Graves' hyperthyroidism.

The CDR3 loop reads CASSSGMNTGELFF. The CDR3 coding sequence is TGTGCCAGCAGCTCGGGTATGAACACCGGGGAGCTGTTTTTT. The chain is built from TRBV7-3 and TRBJ2-2; no firm D call. With 4 bases removed from V and 1 base from J, the gap between germline ends came to 7 bases. CDR3 length: 14 amino acids. In germline, CDR1 is SGHTA, CDR2 FQGTGA.